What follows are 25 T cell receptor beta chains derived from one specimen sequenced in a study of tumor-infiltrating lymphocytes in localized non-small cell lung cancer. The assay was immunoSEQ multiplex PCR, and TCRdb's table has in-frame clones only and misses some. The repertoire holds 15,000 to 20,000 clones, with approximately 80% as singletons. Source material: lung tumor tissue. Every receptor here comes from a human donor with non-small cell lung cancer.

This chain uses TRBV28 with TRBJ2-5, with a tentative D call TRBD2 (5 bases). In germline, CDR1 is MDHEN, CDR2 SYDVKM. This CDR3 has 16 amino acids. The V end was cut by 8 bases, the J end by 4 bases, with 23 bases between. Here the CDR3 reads CASGTSSVGVGETQYF. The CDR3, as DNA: TGTGCCAGCGGAACCTCTTCTGTCGGGGTTGGAGAGACCCAGTACTTC.

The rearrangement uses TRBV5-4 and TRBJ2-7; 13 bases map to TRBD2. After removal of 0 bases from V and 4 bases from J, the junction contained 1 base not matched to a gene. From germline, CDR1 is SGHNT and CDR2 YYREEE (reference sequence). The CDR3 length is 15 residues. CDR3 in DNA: TGTGCCAGCAGCTTGGGACTAGCGGGGGGATACGAGCAGTACTTC. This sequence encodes CASSLGLAGGYEQYF.

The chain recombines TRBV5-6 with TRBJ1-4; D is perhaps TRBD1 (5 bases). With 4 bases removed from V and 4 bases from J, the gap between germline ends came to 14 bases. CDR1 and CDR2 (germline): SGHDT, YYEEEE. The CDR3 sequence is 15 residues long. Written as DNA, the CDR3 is TGTGCCAGCAGCGAAACGGACGGACATAATGAAAAACTGTTTTTT. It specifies CASSETDGHNEKLFF.

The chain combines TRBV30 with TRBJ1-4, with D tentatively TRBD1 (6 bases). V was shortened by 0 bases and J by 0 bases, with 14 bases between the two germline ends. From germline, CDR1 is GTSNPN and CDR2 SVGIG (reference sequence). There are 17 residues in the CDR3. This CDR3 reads CAWSVGWSGATNEKLFF. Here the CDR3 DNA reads TGTGCCTGGAGTGTAGGGTGGTCAGGGGCAACTAATGAAAAACTGTTTTTT.

The CDR3 DNA follows: TGCGCCAGCAGCTTGGGACTAGCGGGGGGCCCCCGGGATGAGCAGTTCTTC. It encodes CASSLGLAGGPRDEQFF. The V gene is TRBV5-1, the J gene TRBJ2-1, with 13 positions matching TRBD2. CDR3 length: 17 amino acids. Looked up from germline, CDR1 is SGHRS and CDR2 is YFSETQ. J lost 8 bases, V lost 0 bases, and 8 bases had no gene match.

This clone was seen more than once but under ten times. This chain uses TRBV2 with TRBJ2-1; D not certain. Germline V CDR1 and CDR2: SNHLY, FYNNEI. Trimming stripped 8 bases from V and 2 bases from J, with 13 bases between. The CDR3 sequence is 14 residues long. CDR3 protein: CASGRTPTYNEQFF. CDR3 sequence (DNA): TGTGCCAGCGGGCGGACGCCCACCTACAATGAGCAGTTCTTC.

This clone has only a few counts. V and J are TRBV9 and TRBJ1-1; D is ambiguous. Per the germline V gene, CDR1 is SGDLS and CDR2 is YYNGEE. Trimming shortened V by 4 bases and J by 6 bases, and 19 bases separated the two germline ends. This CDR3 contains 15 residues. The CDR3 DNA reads TGTGCCAGCAGCCGCTCGGGAAGGAGCCCGGCTGAAGCTTTCTTT. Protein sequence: CASSRSGRSPAEAFF.

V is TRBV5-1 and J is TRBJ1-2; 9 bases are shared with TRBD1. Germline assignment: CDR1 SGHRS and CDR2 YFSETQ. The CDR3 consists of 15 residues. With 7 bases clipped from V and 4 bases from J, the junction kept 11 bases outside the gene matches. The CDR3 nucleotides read TGCGCCAGCTCTTCAACCGGGACAGGGAGCTATGGCTACACCTTC. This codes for CASSSTGTGSYGYTF.

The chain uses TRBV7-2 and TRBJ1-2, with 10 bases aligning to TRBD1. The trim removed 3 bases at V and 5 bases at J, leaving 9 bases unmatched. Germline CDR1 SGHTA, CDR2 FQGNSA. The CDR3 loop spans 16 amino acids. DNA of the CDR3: TGTGCCAGCAGCTTTAGGGGACAGGGGACGGTATATGGCTACACCTTC. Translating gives CASSFRGQGTVYGYTF. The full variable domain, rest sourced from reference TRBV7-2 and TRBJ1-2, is GAGVSQSPSNKVTEKGKDVELRCDPISGHTALYWYRQSLGQGLEFLIYFQGNSAPDKSGLPSDRFSAERTGGSVSTLTIQRTQQEDSAVYLCASSFRGQGTVYGYTFGSGTRLTVV.

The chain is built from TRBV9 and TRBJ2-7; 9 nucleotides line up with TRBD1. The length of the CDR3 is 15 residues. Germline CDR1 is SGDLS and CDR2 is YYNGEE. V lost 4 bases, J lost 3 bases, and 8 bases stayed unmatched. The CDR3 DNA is TGTGCCAGCAGCCCCCGGGACAGGGCCTACTACGAGCAGTACTTC. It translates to CASSPRDRAYYEQYF. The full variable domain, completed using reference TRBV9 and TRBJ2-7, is DSGVTQTPKHLITATGQRVTLRCSPRSGDLSVYWYQQSLDQGLQFLIQYYNGEERAKGNILERFSAQQFPDLHSELNLSSLELGDSALYFCASSPRDRAYYEQYFGPGTRLTVT.

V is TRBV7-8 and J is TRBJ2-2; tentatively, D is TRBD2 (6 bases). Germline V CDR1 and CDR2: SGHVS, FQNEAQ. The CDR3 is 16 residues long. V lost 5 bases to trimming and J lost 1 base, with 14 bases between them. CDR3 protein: CASSDLRTKNTGELFF. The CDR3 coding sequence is TGTGCCAGCAGCGATCTCAGGACTAAGAACACCGGGGAGCTGTTTTTT.

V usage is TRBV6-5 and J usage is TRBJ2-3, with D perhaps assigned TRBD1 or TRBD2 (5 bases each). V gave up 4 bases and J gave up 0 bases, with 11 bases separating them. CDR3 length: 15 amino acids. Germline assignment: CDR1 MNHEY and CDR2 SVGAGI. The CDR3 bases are TGTGCCAGCAGTTTGACCGGGGCCAGCACAGATACGCAGTATTTT. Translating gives CASSLTGASTDTQYF.

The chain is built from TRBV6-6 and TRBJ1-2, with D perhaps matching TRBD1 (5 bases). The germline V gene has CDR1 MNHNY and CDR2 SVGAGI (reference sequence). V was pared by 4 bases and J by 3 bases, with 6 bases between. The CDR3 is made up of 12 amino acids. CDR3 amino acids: CASSLTDYGYTF. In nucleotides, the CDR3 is TGTGCCAGCAGTTTGACAGACTATGGCTACACCTTC.

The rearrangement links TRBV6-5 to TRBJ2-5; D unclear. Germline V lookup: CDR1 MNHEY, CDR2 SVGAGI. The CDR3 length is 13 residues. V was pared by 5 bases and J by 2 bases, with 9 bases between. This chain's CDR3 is CASSEERQETQYF. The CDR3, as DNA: TGTGCCAGCAGTGAAGAGAGACAAGAGACCCAGTACTTC.

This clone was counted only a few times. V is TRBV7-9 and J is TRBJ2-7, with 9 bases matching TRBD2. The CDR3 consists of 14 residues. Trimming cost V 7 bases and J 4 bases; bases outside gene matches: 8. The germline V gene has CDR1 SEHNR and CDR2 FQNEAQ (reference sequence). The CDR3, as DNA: TGTGCCAGCACCTCCAGCGGGAGGCTTTACGAGCAGTACTTC. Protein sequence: CASTSSGRLYEQYF.

The CDR3, as DNA: TGTGCCAGCAGCTTAGAGTGGGGCAGGAGGAACACTGAAGCTTTCTTT. It yields the protein CASSLEWGRRNTEAFF. The V and J genes are TRBV11-2 and TRBJ1-1, with a possible D match to TRBD1 (5 bases). The CDR3 contains 16 residues. Germline CDR1 is SGHAT and CDR2 is FQNNGV. Between the trimmed V and J ends, which lost 0 bases and 1 base, there was a span of 12 bases.

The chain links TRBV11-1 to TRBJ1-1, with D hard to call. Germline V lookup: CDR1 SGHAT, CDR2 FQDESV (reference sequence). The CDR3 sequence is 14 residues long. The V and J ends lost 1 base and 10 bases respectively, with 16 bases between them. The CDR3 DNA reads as TGTGCCAGCAGCTTAGGGCCGATCCTAGGAGGAGCTTTCTTT. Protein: CASSLGPILGGAFF.

CDR3 coding DNA: TGTGCCAGCAGCGTAGACCCCAGCAGTAACTATGGCTACACCTTC. The encoded protein is CASSVDPSSNYGYTF. The chain recombines TRBV9 with TRBJ1-2, with no clear D. The V end lost 0 bases, the J end lost 1 base, and 10 bases lay between the germline ends. The CDR3 runs to 15 residues. Germline CDR1 reads SGDLS; CDR2 reads YYNGEE.

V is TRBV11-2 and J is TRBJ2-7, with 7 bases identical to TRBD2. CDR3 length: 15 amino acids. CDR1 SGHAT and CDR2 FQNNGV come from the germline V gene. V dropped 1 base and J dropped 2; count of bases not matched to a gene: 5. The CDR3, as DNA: TGTGCCAGCAGCTTAGGAATGCGGGGGACCTACGAGCAGTACTTC. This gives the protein CASSLGMRGTYEQYF.

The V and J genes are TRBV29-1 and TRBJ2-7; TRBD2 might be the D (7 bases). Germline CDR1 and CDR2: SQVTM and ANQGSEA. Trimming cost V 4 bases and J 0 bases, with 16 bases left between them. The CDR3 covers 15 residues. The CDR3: CSVVGGGRHSYEQYF. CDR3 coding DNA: TGCAGCGTTGTTGGCGGGGGCCGACACTCCTACGAGCAGTACTTC.

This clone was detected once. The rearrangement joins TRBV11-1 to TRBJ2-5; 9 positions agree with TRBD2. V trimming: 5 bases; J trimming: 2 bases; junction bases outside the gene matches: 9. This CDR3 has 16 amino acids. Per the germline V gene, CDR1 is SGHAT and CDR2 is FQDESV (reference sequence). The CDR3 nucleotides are TGTGCCAGCAGCCCCCGGACTAGCGTGCATCAAGAGACCCAGTACTTC. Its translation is CASSPRTSVHQETQYF.

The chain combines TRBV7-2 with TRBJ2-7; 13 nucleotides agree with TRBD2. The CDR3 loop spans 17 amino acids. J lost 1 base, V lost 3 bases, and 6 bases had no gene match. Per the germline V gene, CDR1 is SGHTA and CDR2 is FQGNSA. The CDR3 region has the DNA TGTGCCAGCAGCTTCTTCGGACTAGCGGGGGAGTCCTACGAGCAGTACTTC. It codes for CASSFFGLAGESYEQYF.

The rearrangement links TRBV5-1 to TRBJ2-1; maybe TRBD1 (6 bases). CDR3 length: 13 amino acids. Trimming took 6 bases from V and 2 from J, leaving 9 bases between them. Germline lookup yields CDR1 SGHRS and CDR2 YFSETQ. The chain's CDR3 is CASKGDAYNEQFF. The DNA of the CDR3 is TGCGCCAGCAAGGGGGACGCCTACAATGAGCAGTTCTTC.

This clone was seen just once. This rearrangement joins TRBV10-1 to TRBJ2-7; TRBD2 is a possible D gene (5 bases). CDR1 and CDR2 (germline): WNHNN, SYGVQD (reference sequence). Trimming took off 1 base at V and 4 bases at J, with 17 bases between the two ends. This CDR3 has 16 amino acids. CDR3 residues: CASSEFLDGRGYEQYF. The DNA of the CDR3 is TGCGCCAGCAGTGAGTTTCTGGACGGCCGGGGTTACGAGCAGTACTTC.

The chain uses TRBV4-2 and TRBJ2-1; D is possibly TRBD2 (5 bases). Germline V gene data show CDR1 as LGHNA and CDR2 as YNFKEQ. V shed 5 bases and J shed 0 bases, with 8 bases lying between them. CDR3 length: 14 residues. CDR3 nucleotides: TGTGCCAGCAGCAGAGGGAGCTCCTACAATGAGCAGTTCTTC. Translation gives CASSRGSSYNEQFF.